One sample yielded the 21 T cell receptor beta chains listed below, sequenced in a study of OX40 agonist ivuxolimab in advanced cancers. Sequencing was performed with immunoSEQ multiplex PCR; in TCRdb, only in-frame clones are kept and a portion is missing. The top ten hold approximately 14% of the sample, which has 74,000 or so clones, about 92% seen once. Here the sequenced sample was CD4+ or CD8+ T cells sorted from blood, taken in a trial of the OX40 agonist ivuxolimab. The receptors stem from an adult with an advanced solid tumor such as melanoma, head and neck, liver or kidney cancer.

V usage is TRBV19 and J usage is TRBJ1-1, with D possibly TRBD1 on 5 matching bases. Germline lookup yields CDR1 LNHDA and CDR2 SQIVND (reference sequence). The CDR3 length is 13 residues. Trimming removed 3 bases from V and 1 base from J, with 6 bases in between. The CDR3, as DNA: TGTGCCAGTAGTATTGGGGCGAACACTGAAGCTTTCTTT. It is translated as CASSIGANTEAFF.

The rearrangement links TRBV27 to TRBJ2-7, with no clear D. The germline CDR1 and CDR2 sequences are MNHEY and SMNVEV (reference sequence). The V end lost 5 bases, the J end lost 3 bases, and 8 bases lay between the germline ends. This CDR3 is built from 12 residues. The CDR3, as DNA: TGTGCCAGCAGTCCCACTTTCTACGAGCAGTACTTC. It specifies CASSPTFYEQYF.

The V gene is TRBV12-5, the J gene TRBJ1-5; the D gene is possibly TRBD1 (6 bases). In germline, CDR1 is LGHNT, CDR2 FRNRAP. The CDR3 is 16 amino acids. The V end lost 1 base, the J end lost 7 bases, and 17 bases lay between the germline ends. CDR3 sequence reads: CASGLADSLAGQPQHF. The CDR3 DNA is TGTGCTAGTGGTTTGGCGGACAGTTTGGCGGGGCAGCCCCAGCATTTT. The entire variable domain, with the rest obtained from reference TRBV12-5 and TRBJ1-5, is as follows: DARVTQTPRHKVTEMGQEVTMRCQPILGHNTVFWYRQTMMQGLELLAYFRNRAPLDDSGMPKDRFSAEMPDATLATLKIQPSEPRDSAVYFCASGLADSLAGQPQHFGDGTRLSIL.

The chain couples TRBV6-5 to TRBJ2-7; D not certain. The CDR3 is made up of 14 amino acids. Trimming took 0 bases from V and 5 from J, leaving 11 bases between them. CDR1 MNHEY and CDR2 SVGAGI come from the germline V gene. CDR3 residues: CASSYSGVPHEQYF. The CDR3 DNA reads as TGTGCCAGCAGTTACTCCGGAGTGCCCCACGAGCAGTACTTC.

The chain employs TRBV2 and TRBJ1-1; D is undetermined. Trimming took off 8 bases at V and 0 bases at J, with 10 bases between the two ends. CDR1 and CDR2 (germline): SNHLY, FYNNEI. This CDR3 is 13 amino acids long. This chain's CDR3 is CASFSVMNTEAFF. CDR3 bases: TGTGCCAGCTTTAGCGTCATGAACACTGAAGCTTTCTTT.

The chain uses TRBV11-2 and TRBJ1-4; TRBD1 matches 8 bases. Per germline, CDR1 SGHAT and CDR2 FQNNGV. The CDR3 runs 14 residues. Germline trimming cut 6 bases from V and 8 bases from J; bases unmatched to any gene: 8. The CDR3 loop is CASRRQGWEEKLFF. The CDR3 region has the DNA TGTGCCAGCAGACGACAGGGGTGGGAGGAAAAACTGTTTTTT.

The chain carries TRBV19 and TRBJ1-6; 7 bases align to TRBD1. The CDR3 extends over 13 amino acids. Germline CDR1 and CDR2: LNHDA and SQIVND (reference sequence). The V gene end was trimmed by 8 bases and the J gene end by 6 bases; junction bases not matched to a gene: 4. As DNA, the CDR3 is TGTGCCAGTCTACAGGGGTTTAATTCACCCCTCCACTTT. It specifies CASLQGFNSPLHF.

The rearrangement joins TRBV5-1 to TRBJ2-2; D is perhaps TRBD1 (6 bases). Germline assignment: CDR1 SGHRS and CDR2 YFSETQ. The CDR3 runs 14 residues. V gave up 3 bases and J gave up 5 bases, with 11 bases separating them. This CDR3 reads CASSWNRETGELFF. The CDR3 bases are TGCGCCAGCAGCTGGAACAGGGAGACCGGGGAGCTGTTTTTT. The complete variable domain, with remaining parts taken from reference TRBV5-1 and TRBJ2-2, reads KAGVTQTPRYLIKTRGQQVTLSCSPISGHRSVSWYQQTPGQGLQFLFEYFSETQRNKGNFPGRFSGRQFSNSRSEMNVSTLELGDSALYLCASSWNRETGELFFGEGSRLTVL.

The chain employs TRBV7-8 and TRBJ2-1, with TRBD1 identical over 7 bases. Germline V lookup: CDR1 SGHVS, CDR2 FQNEAQ. The CDR3 loop spans 14 amino acids. Trimming took 7 bases from V and 0 from J; bases not matched to a gene: 3. The CDR3 reads CASTPGGSYNEQFF. In DNA form, the CDR3 reads TGTGCCAGCACCCCAGGGGGCTCCTACAATGAGCAGTTCTTC. The full variable domain, in which reference TRBV7-8 and TRBJ2-1 provide the parts outside the CDR3, is GAGVSQSPRYKVAKRGQDVALRCDPISGHVSLFWYQQALGQGPEFLTYFQNEAQLDKSGLPSDRFFAERPEGSVSTLKIQRTQQEDSAVYLCASTPGGSYNEQFFGPGTRLTVL.

This chain connects TRBV27 to TRBJ2-6, with 7 bases that match TRBD2. Per germline, CDR1 MNHEY and CDR2 SMNVEV (reference sequence). V dropped 4 bases and J dropped 0; count of bases not matched to a gene: 9. The CDR3 totals 18 residues. The CDR3 DNA reads as TGTGCCAGCAGTTCTCCGCTAGCGGCCAACTCTGGGGCCAACGTCCTGACTTTC. It yields the protein CASSSPLAANSGANVLTF.

The rearrangement joins TRBV9 to TRBJ1-1, with D possibly matching TRBD1 (5 bases). V shed 3 bases and J shed 5 bases, with 11 bases lying between them. The CDR3 totals 13 residues. Germline V gene data show CDR1 as SGDLS and CDR2 as YYNGEE. Here the CDR3 DNA reads TGTGCCAGCAGCGCAGGGATTACGACTGAAGCTTTCTTT. This codes for CASSAGITTEAFF.

The V gene is TRBV5-4, the J gene TRBJ2-3; either TRBD1 or TRBD2 may fit D (5 bases each). V was clipped by 3 bases and J by 2 bases, with 7 bases between them. This CDR3 is built from 13 residues. In germline, CDR1 is SGHNT, CDR2 YYREEE (reference sequence). The CDR3 spells CASSSGTTDTQYF. CDR3 sequence (DNA): TGTGCCAGCAGCTCAGGGACCACAGATACGCAGTATTTT.

This sequence joins TRBV9 and TRBJ1-1; possible D gene TRBD1, 6 bases. V lost 4 bases, J lost 0 bases, and 19 bases lay in between. The CDR3 is made up of 17 amino acids. In germline, CDR1 is SGDLS, CDR2 YYNGEE. The CDR3 coding sequence is TGTGCCAGCAGCCCCCCCAGGGGTACCCCCATGAACACTGAAGCTTTCTTT. Amino acids: CASSPPRGTPMNTEAFF.

The rearrangement joins TRBV6-6 to TRBJ2-7, with 8 bases lining up with TRBD1. Germline lookup yields CDR1 MNHNY and CDR2 SVGAGI (reference sequence). This CDR3 region has 14 residues. V trimming: 2 bases; J trimming: 2 bases; junction bases outside the gene matches: 2. The CDR3 spells CASSYGQGAYEQYF. DNA of the CDR3: TGTGCCAGCAGTTACGGACAGGGTGCCTACGAGCAGTACTTC.

The CDR3 loop reads CSVHVSSYEQYF. The DNA of the CDR3 is TGCAGCGTTCACGTGAGCTCCTACGAGCAGTACTTC. The chain uses TRBV29-1 and TRBJ2-7, with D unclear. The CDR3 has 12 amino acids. From germline, CDR1 is SQVTM and CDR2 ANQGSEA. V lost 5 bases and J lost 0, with 8 bases in between.

The chain recombines TRBV27 with TRBJ2-4, with 7 nucleotides matching TRBD2. Per the germline V gene, CDR1 is MNHEY and CDR2 is SMNVEV (reference sequence). J lost 7 bases, V lost 8 bases, and 8 bases had no gene match. There are 13 residues in the CDR3. CDR3: CASLGREENIQYF. The CDR3 nucleotides are TGTGCCAGCTTGGGACGGGAGGAGAACATTCAGTACTTC.

The chain recombines TRBV9 with TRBJ1-3; the D is unclear. V was pared by 7 bases and J by 4 bases, with 6 bases between. CDR3 length equals 11 residues. Germline V gene lookup returns CDR1 SGDLS and CDR2 YYNGEE. CDR3 DNA sequence: TGTGCCAGCCGGGAAGGAAACACCATATATTTT. This translates into CASREGNTIYF.

The rearrangement uses TRBV7-2 and TRBJ2-1; 7 positions agree with TRBD1. With V trimmed by 0 bases and J by 4 bases, 3 bases remained unmatched. This CDR3 has 15 residues. Germline V gene sequence: CDR1 SGHTA, CDR2 FQGNSA. The CDR3 spells CASSLAGQRYNEQFF. The CDR3 nucleotides read TGTGCCAGCAGCTTAGCGGGACAGCGATACAATGAGCAGTTCTTC.

The V gene is TRBV6-6, the J gene TRBJ2-5; D possibly matches TRBD1 or TRBD2 (6 bases each). The CDR3 totals 15 residues. Germline V gene sequence: CDR1 MNHNY, CDR2 SVGAGI (reference sequence). Trimming took off 0 bases at V and 6 bases at J, with 14 bases between the two ends. CDR3 DNA sequence: TGTGCCAGCAGTTACTCGGGCAGGGGAGGAAAGACCCAGTACTTC. This codes for CASSYSGRGGKTQYF.

The V call is TRBV4-3, the J call TRBJ1-5; D remains unclear. This CDR3 has 13 amino acids. CDR1 is LGHNA, CDR2 YSLEER, per germline. V lost 1 base to trimming and J lost 8 bases, with 9 bases between them. The CDR3: CASSQVPGEPQHF. Written as DNA, the CDR3 is TGCGCCAGCAGCCAAGTTCCGGGAGAGCCCCAGCATTTT.

The chain couples TRBV27 to TRBJ2-3, with 11 bases that match TRBD2. V shed 6 bases, J shed 2 bases, and the junction held 16 bases outside the gene matches. The CDR3 runs 19 residues. Germline V CDR1 and CDR2: MNHEY, SMNVEV (reference sequence). CDR3 amino acids: CASRGLAEEGRGLTDTQYF. CDR3 bases: TGTGCCAGCAGGGGACTAGCGGAGGAGGGGAGGGGACTCACAGATACGCAGTATTTT.